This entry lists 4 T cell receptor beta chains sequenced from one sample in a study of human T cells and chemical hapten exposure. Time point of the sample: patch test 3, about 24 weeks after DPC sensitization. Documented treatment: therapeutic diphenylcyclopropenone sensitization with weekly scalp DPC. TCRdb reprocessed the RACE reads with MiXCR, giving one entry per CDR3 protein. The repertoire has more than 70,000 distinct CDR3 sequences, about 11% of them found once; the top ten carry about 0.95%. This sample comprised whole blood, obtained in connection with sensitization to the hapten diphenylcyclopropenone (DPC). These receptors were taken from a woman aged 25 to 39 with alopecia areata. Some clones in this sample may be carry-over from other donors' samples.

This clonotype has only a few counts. CDR3 nucleotide sequence: TGTGCCAGCAGCCCCTCCGGGGAGGCCTATGGCTACACCTTC. As protein: CASSPSGEAYGYTF. The rearrangement uses TRBV11-1 and TRBJ1-2; D is unclear. Germline CDR1 reads SGHAT; CDR2 reads FQDESV (reference sequence). With 5 bases removed from V and 4 bases from J, the gap between germline ends came to 14 bases. This CDR3 has 14 residues.

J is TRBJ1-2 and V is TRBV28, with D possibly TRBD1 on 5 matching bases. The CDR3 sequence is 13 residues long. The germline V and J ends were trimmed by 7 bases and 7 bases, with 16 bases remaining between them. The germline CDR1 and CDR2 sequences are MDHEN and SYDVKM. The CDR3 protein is CASNPRGIGGYTF. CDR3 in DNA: TGTGCCAGCAACCCTAGGGGTATCGGTGGCTACACCTTC.

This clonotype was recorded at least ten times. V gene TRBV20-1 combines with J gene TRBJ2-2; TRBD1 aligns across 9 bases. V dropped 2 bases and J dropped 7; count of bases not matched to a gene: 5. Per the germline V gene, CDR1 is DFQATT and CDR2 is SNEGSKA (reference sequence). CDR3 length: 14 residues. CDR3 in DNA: TGCAGTGCTAGATTCGGGACAGGGAGCGGGGAGCTGTTTTTT. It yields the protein CSARFGTGSGELFF.

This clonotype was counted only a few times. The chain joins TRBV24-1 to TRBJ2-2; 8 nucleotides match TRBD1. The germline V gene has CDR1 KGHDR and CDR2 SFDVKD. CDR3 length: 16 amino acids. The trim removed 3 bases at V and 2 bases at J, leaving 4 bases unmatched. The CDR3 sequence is CATSDPGQVNTGELFF. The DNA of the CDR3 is TGTGCCACCAGTGATCCGGGACAGGTTAACACCGGGGAGCTGTTTTTT.